The 19 T cell receptor beta chains listed next were all sequenced from one sample in a study of cytotoxic CD8 clonotypes in ibrutinib-treated CLL. Measured with immunoSEQ multiplex PCR; TCRdb has only the in-frame clones, and not every one. Of 150,000 to 200,000 clones in the sample, 81% were seen once. The specimen was PBMCs, collected after 12 months of ibrutinib treatment. These receptors were taken from a human donor with chronic lymphocytic leukemia.

The V and J genes are TRBV6-5 and TRBJ1-2; tentative D call: TRBD1 (5 bases). Trimming took off 5 bases at V and 7 bases at J, with 14 bases between the two ends. CDR3 length equals 13 residues. Germline lookup yields CDR1 MNHEY and CDR2 SVGAGI. The CDR3 reads CASSPNDSPGYTF. CDR3 DNA: TGTGCCAGCAGTCCTAATGACAGTCCTGGCTACACCTTC.

The rearrangement joins TRBV7-9 to TRBJ2-7; D unresolved. The germline V and J ends were trimmed by 4 bases and 9 bases, with 28 bases remaining between them. The CDR3 contains 17 residues. Germline CDR1 is SEHNR and CDR2 is FQNEAQ (reference sequence). CDR3 region: CASSSLTVSLSGLSQYF. The CDR3 bases are TGTGCCAGCAGCTCCCTCACGGTGAGCCTCTCGGGTTTGTCGCAGTACTTC.

CDR3 region: CASSPRETGSYEQYF. DNA for the CDR3: TGTGCCAGCAGCCCGAGGGAAACAGGCTCCTACGAGCAGTACTTC. This sequence joins TRBV11-1 and TRBJ2-7; possibly TRBD1 or TRBD2 for D (5 bases each). This CDR3 has 15 amino acids. Trimming pared 5 bases from V and 0 bases from J, leaving 14 bases between. The germline V gene has CDR1 SGHAT and CDR2 FQDESV (reference sequence).

The V and J genes are TRBV19 and TRBJ1-5; D perhaps matches TRBD1 (6 bases). V lost 5 bases, J lost 3 bases, and 14 bases lay in between. The CDR3 sequence is 15 residues long. Germline lookup yields CDR1 LNHDA and CDR2 SQIVND (reference sequence). DNA for the CDR3: TGTGCCAGTAGTGTGTCCAGGACAGTCAATCAGCCCCAGCATTTT. This codes for CASSVSRTVNQPQHF.

The rearrangement joins TRBV30 to TRBJ1-2; D is ambiguous. Trimming removed 6 bases at V and 4 bases at J, with 15 bases between. The CDR3 consists of 13 residues. Germline CDR1 is GTSNPN and CDR2 is SVGIG (reference sequence). The CDR3 nucleotides are TGTGCCTGCATGACCCGGAGGGCCTATGGCTACACCTTC. Translated, it gives CACMTRRAYGYTF.

The chain uses TRBV2 and TRBJ2-7; TRBD2 might be the D (6 bases). Germline V gene sequence: CDR1 SNHLY, CDR2 FYNNEI. This CDR3 comprises 12 residues. V shed 6 bases and J shed 3 bases, with 9 bases lying between them. CDR3 in DNA: TGTGCCAGCAGCGGCGGGAACTACGAGCAGTACTTC. This translates into CASSGGNYEQYF.

This clone was detected once. The chain couples TRBV19 to TRBJ2-5, with D tentatively TRBD1 or TRBD2 (5 bases each). The germline gives CDR1 LNHDA, CDR2 SQIVND (reference sequence). This CDR3 is built from 13 residues. Deletions cut 8 bases from V and 4 bases from J, with 14 bases between. CDR3 in amino acids: CASGDRVTETQYF. CDR3 in DNA: TGTGCCAGTGGGGACCGCGTTACAGAGACCCAGTACTTC.

The genes are TRBV25-1 and TRBJ2-6; D is perhaps TRBD1 (6 bases). V was clipped by 5 bases and J by 0 bases, with 17 bases between them. CDR1 is MGHDK, CDR2 SYGVNS, per germline. The CDR3 has 18 amino acids. CDR3 sequence: CASSSRTSDSSGANVLTF. For the CDR3, the DNA is TGTGCCAGCAGTAGTAGAACTTCGGACAGCTCTGGGGCCAACGTCCTGACTTTC.

This clone was observed a handful of times. The chain uses TRBV5-1 and TRBJ2-7; D is perhaps TRBD1 (5 bases). V shed 4 bases and J shed 3 bases, with 17 bases lying between them. Per the germline V gene, CDR1 is SGHRS and CDR2 is YFSETQ. This CDR3 is built from 15 residues. The CDR3 coding sequence is TGCGCCAGCAGCCCCACAGGCCCGGTTGGCTACGAGCAGTACTTC. Its protein is CASSPTGPVGYEQYF.

The chain recombines TRBV15 with TRBJ2-5; weak D call: TRBD2 (6 bases). Germline loops: CDR1 LNHNV, CDR2 YYDKDF (reference sequence). The CDR3 consists of 14 residues. Trimming took off 0 bases at V and 9 bases at J, with 14 bases between the two ends. The CDR3 DNA sequence: TGTGCCACCAGCAGAGACAGCGGGCTCGCGTCCCAGTACTTC. Translated: CATSRDSGLASQYF.

V usage is TRBV11-3 and J usage is TRBJ1-1; D is unresolved. The CDR3 loop spans 17 amino acids. Trimming shortened V by 5 bases and J by 3 bases, and 22 bases separated the two germline ends. Germline assignment: CDR1 SGHNT and CDR2 YENEEA. The CDR3 protein is CASSVQGKTSPYTEAFF. Here the CDR3 DNA reads TGTGCCAGCAGCGTCCAAGGGAAAACCTCCCCCTACACTGAAGCTTTCTTT.

The chain combines TRBV28 with TRBJ2-3; D might be TRBD1 (6 bases). The CDR3 covers 18 residues. In germline, CDR1 is MDHEN, CDR2 SYDVKM. Trimming took off 5 bases at V and 1 base at J, with 22 bases between the two ends. CDR3 sequence reads: CASSPRGRTAFGTDTQYF. The CDR3 region has the DNA TGTGCCAGCAGTCCACGAGGACGGACAGCGTTCGGCACAGATACGCAGTATTTT.

This clone has only one observation. This chain uses TRBV7-6 with TRBJ2-5; TRBD1 might be the D (5 bases). CDR3 length: 18 amino acids. V lost 8 bases, J lost 5 bases, and 30 bases lay in between. Germline values: CDR1 SGHVS, CDR2 FNYEAQ. CDR3 amino acids: CASSLGPAETNLWETQYF. The CDR3 bases are TGTGCCAGCTCCCTGGGGCCAGCTGAAACGAACCTCTGGGAGACCCAGTACTTC.

The chain is built from TRBV19 and TRBJ1-2; possible D gene TRBD1, 5 bases. The CDR3 is 14 amino acids. V was clipped by 7 bases and J by 7 bases, with 19 bases between them. CDR1 is LNHDA, CDR2 SQIVND, per germline (reference sequence). The CDR3 reads CASTPRGRLAGYTF. The CDR3 DNA reads as TGTGCCAGTACCCCCCGGGGCAGGTTGGCTGGCTACACCTTC.

The chain has TRBV7-9 and TRBJ1-1; D unclear. The CDR3 spans 13 residues. The germline V gene encodes CDR1 SEHNR and CDR2 FQNEAQ (reference sequence). The V end was cut by 0 bases, the J end by 6 bases, with 8 bases between. CDR3 amino acids: CASSLAGVSEAFF. For the CDR3, the DNA is TGTGCCAGCAGCTTAGCGGGAGTCTCTGAAGCTTTCTTT.

The J gene is TRBJ2-7, the V gene TRBV4-3; 7 bases map to TRBD2. The junction had 6 bases not matched to a gene; V was cut back by 3 bases and J by 1 base. The CDR3 spans 15 residues. The germline V gene has CDR1 LGHNA and CDR2 YSLEER. CDR3 in amino acids: CASSHSLADSYEQYF. DNA of the CDR3: TGCGCCAGCAGCCATTCCCTAGCGGATTCCTACGAGCAGTACTTC.

This chain links TRBV5-1 with TRBJ1-3; D gene unclear. CDR1 and CDR2 from the germline V gene are SGHRS and YFSETQ. This CDR3 is built from 15 residues. Trimming cost V 5 bases and J 0 bases, with 12 bases left between them. The chain's CDR3 is CASRRSLGSGNTIYF. The CDR3 coding sequence is TGCGCCAGCAGGCGTAGCCTGGGCTCTGGAAACACCATATATTTT.

The V gene is TRBV28, the J gene TRBJ1-5; tentatively, D is TRBD1 (6 bases). Germline CDR1 is MDHEN and CDR2 is SYDVKM. V shed 6 bases and J shed 6 bases, with 12 bases lying between them. The CDR3 loop spans 13 amino acids. The CDR3 protein is CASSYRDIQPQHF. The DNA of the CDR3 is TGTGCCAGCAGCTACAGGGATATTCAGCCCCAGCATTTT.

The chain uses TRBV9 and TRBJ2-5; D call uncertain. The length of the CDR3 is 16 residues. V gave up 0 bases and J gave up 1 base, with 13 bases separating them. Per the germline V gene, CDR1 is SGDLS and CDR2 is YYNGEE. The CDR3 spells CASSVASSRSQETQYF. CDR3 in DNA: TGTGCCAGCAGCGTAGCCAGCTCCAGGAGCCAAGAGACCCAGTACTTC.